Described below is a single T cell receptor beta chain sequence and its context. The ends lost 6 bases at V and 4 bases at J; junction bases unmatched: 5. This CDR3 spans 15 amino acids. Looked up from germline, CDR1 is MNHEY and CDR2 is SVGAGI. The sample belongs to a study of cytomegalovirus exposure and HLA in healthy donors. Primers for the PCR totalled 60 Vbeta and 13 Jbeta. TCRdb's copy holds only in-frame clones and misses some; the assay was immunoSEQ multiplex PCR. The profile shows around 140,000 clones, about two thirds of them singletons. This chain links TRBV6-5 with TRBJ2-2; 10 bases align to TRBD1. This TCR was recovered from a man aged 50-59 years in good health and CMV-seropositive. The source material was PBMCs. The CDR3 is CASRVGQGFTGELFF. CDR3 DNA sequence: TGTGCCAGCAGGGTGGGACAGGGGTTCACCGGGGAGCTGTTTTTT.